These 17 T cell receptor beta chains were all obtained from the same sample, sequenced in a study of identical twins. MiXCR, applied by TCRdb to the 5' RACE reads, yields one record per CDR3 protein. The table records 300,000 to 400,000 distinct CDR3 sequences, roughly an eighth of them present only once. A further study also used this sample, focusing on yellow fever vaccine responses in identical twins.

Material: CD8+ T cells sorted from blood. The source is a woman aged 18-35 years in good health.

This clonotype occurred a few times. The V and J genes are TRBV6-2 or TRBV6-3 and TRBJ2-3, with D possibly TRBD2 on 5 matching bases. CDR1 MNHEY and CDR2 SVGEGT come from the germline V gene. The length of the CDR3 is 15 residues. V shed 0 bases and J shed 0 bases, with 7 bases lying between them. In nucleotides, the CDR3 is TGTGCCAGCAGTTACTCGGGAGTTAGCACAGATACGCAGTATTTT. Its protein product is CASSYSGVSTDTQYF.

V usage is TRBV28 and J usage is TRBJ2-1, with D unresolved. The V end was cut by 5 bases, the J end by 10 bases, with 12 bases between. This CDR3 has 12 residues. Germline V gene lookup returns CDR1 MDHEN and CDR2 SYDVKM. DNA for the CDR3: TGTGCCAGCAGTCCCTTTCGTACAGAGCAGTTCTTC. Translated: CASSPFRTEQFF.

This clonotype was seen a few times. The V gene is TRBV28, the J gene TRBJ1-1; D gene uncertain. The CDR3 has 13 amino acids. CDR1 MDHEN and CDR2 SYDVKM come from the germline V gene. Trimming removed 5 bases at V and 3 bases at J, with 10 bases between. The chain's CDR3 is CASSPLMDTEAFF. The CDR3 DNA is TGTGCCAGCAGTCCCTTGATGGACACTGAAGCTTTCTTT. Full variable domain (missing parts from reference TRBV28 and TRBJ1-1): DVKVTQSSRYLVKRTGEKVFLECVQDMDHENMFWYRQDPGLGLRLIYFSYDVKMKEKGDIPEGYSVSREKKERFSLILESASTNQTSMYLCASSPLMDTEAFFGQGTRLTVV.

In this sample, this clonotype turned up a few times. This chain uses TRBV12-3 or TRBV12-4 with TRBJ1-4; TRBD1 matches 7 bases. The J segment lost 4 bases and the V segment lost 5 bases, leaving 7 bases of the junction unmatched. This CDR3 is built from 15 residues. CDR3 loop: CASSPVGQDNEKLFF. The CDR3 bases are TGTGCCAGCAGTCCCGTCGGACAGGATAATGAAAAACTGTTTTTT.

The V gene is TRBV4-1, the J gene TRBJ2-5; D is perhaps TRBD2 (5 bases). The CDR3 consists of 17 residues. V gave up 0 bases and J gave up 3 bases, with 17 bases separating them. In germline, CDR1 is MGHRA, CDR2 YSYEKL. The CDR3 protein is CASSQEAGLWEEETQYF. The CDR3, as DNA: TGCGCCAGCAGCCAAGAGGCGGGCCTATGGGAAGAAGAGACCCAGTACTTC.

V usage is TRBV3-1 and J usage is TRBJ2-7; 10 nucleotides line up with TRBD1. The germline CDR1 and CDR2 sequences are LGHDT and YNNKEL (reference sequence). The CDR3 spans 14 residues. After removal of 3 bases from V and 3 bases from J, the junction contained 2 bases not matched to a gene. The DNA for the CDR3 is TGTGCCAGCAGCCATAGGGACAGGGGCTACGAGCAGTACTTC. Translation gives CASSHRDRGYEQYF.

In its sample, this clonotype was seen a few times. This chain connects TRBV12-3 or TRBV12-4 to TRBJ2-2; the D gene could be TRBD1 or TRBD2 (5 bases each). V was clipped by 8 bases and J by 5 bases, with 21 bases between them. The CDR3 contains 16 residues. In DNA, the CDR3 is TGTGCCAGCGGATTCCTTCGTTCAGGGAGAACCGGGGAGCTGTTTTTT. Encoded protein: CASGFLRSGRTGELFF.

The V gene is TRBV12-3 or TRBV12-4, the J gene TRBJ2-7; 7 nucleotides align to TRBD1. This CDR3 is 14 amino acids long. V trimming: 5 bases; J trimming: 0 bases; junction bases outside the gene matches: 4. Here the CDR3 reads CASSRGDSSYEQYF. CDR3 DNA: TGTGCCAGCAGTCGAGGGGACAGCTCCTACGAGCAGTACTTC.

This clonotype was found a few times. Here the CDR3 DNA reads TGTGCCAGCAGCCGACCTGCCGACAGACACAATGAGCAGTTCTTC. Translating gives CASSRPADRHNEQFF. This sequence joins TRBV12-3 or TRBV12-4 and TRBJ2-1; D possibly corresponds to TRBD1 (5 bases). There are 15 residues in the CDR3. Trimming removed 6 bases at V and 5 bases at J, with 17 bases between.

This clonotype has at least ten counts. The chain carries TRBV7-2 and TRBJ2-7; D call uncertain. CDR1 and CDR2 (germline): SGHTA, FQGNSA. The CDR3 length is 14 residues. V was cut by 1 base and J by 2 bases, with 9 bases left in between. The CDR3 sequence: CASSLGVGTYEQYV. As DNA, the CDR3 is TGTGCCAGCAGCTTAGGGGTCGGTACCTACGAGCAGTACGTC.

Comment on this clonotype: The junction differs from germline at one of its ends, possibly a read error. The chain carries TRBV3-1 and TRBJ2-1, with D perhaps assigned TRBD1 or TRBD2 (5 bases each). This CDR3 is built from 13 residues. The germline CDR1 and CDR2 sequences are LGHDT and YNNKEL (reference sequence). DNA of the CDR3: TGTGCCAGCATCCAAGATGGGGGAGTTGAGCAGTTCTTC. Translation gives CASIQDGGVEQFF.

V gene TRBV7-6 combines with J gene TRBJ2-7, with 8 bases matching TRBD1. V gave up 4 bases and J gave up 12 bases; unmatched junction bases: 11. Per germline, CDR1 SGHVS and CDR2 FNYEAQ. The CDR3 totals 13 residues. The CDR3 region is CASSSGTGQNPYV. The CDR3 DNA follows: TGTGCCAGCAGCTCGGGGACAGGTCAAAATCCGTACGTC.

CDR3 DNA: TGTGCCAGCAGCGGACCGGGACTAGAGACCCAGTACTTC. Translating gives CASSGPGLETQYF. The chain couples TRBV11-2 to TRBJ2-5; D might be TRBD2 (6 bases). V was shortened by 5 bases and J by 4 bases, with 11 bases between the two germline ends. The CDR3 sequence is 13 residues long. CDR1 and CDR2 (germline): SGHAT, FQNNGV.

This clonotype was counted a few times. V usage is TRBV27 and J usage is TRBJ2-2; D is perhaps TRBD2 (6 bases). The CDR3 has 15 residues. Trimming removed 3 bases at V and 5 bases at J, with 13 bases between. Per the germline V gene, CDR1 is MNHEY and CDR2 is SMNVEV (reference sequence). The CDR3 DNA reads as TGTGCCAGCAGTTTGGGGGGATTTGGAACCGGGGAGCTGTTTTTT. Translated, it gives CASSLGGFGTGELFF.

This clonotype has a handful of counts. V and J are TRBV27 and TRBJ2-2; 14 bases are a match to TRBD2. The germline CDR1 and CDR2 sequences are MNHEY and SMNVEV (reference sequence). Trimming took 4 bases from V and 8 from J; bases not matched to a gene: 3. CDR3 size: 15 residues. Written as DNA, the CDR3 is TGTGCCAGCAGTTCGGGACTAGCGGGAGAAGGGGAGCTGTTTTTT. As protein: CASSSGLAGEGELFF.

This sequence joins TRBV3-1 and TRBJ1-6; 7 bases line up with TRBD1. The germline CDR1 and CDR2 sequences are LGHDT and YNNKEL (reference sequence). V shed 3 bases, J shed 8 bases, and the junction held 13 bases outside the gene matches. The CDR3 has 17 amino acids. The CDR3 bases are TGTGCCAGCAGCCACGACAGGGTCTCAGGTCGGGATTCACCCCTCCACTTT. Translation: CASSHDRVSGRDSPLHF.

This clonotype came up a few times. The CDR3 DNA is TGCAGCGTGGGTGGGACGGCGACACAGGGGACCCAGTACTTC. Its protein is CSVGGTATQGTQYF. The chain uses TRBV29-1 and TRBJ2-5; D is perhaps TRBD1 (6 bases). CDR1 is SQVTM, CDR2 ANQGSEA, per germline. The CDR3 has 14 amino acids. V lost 6 bases and J lost 7, with 21 bases in between.